This T cell receptor (beta chain) was recovered during a study of T cells in Graves' hyperthyroidism and ophthalmopathy. The wider study: Peripheral blood samples were taken at initial diagnosis, prior to any treatment. Notes on the study in general: Most thyroid clonotypes expanded above 0.001 were also detected in blood. With a median lead of approximately 6.4 months before onset, the model predicted ophthalmopathy.

The germline V and J ends were trimmed by 7 bases and 2 bases, with 17 bases remaining between them. Germline V gene data show CDR1 as MDHEN and CDR2 as SYDVKM. This CDR3 is 15 amino acids long. The table lists this clonotype with a few counts. No antigen is known for it. Researchers amplified the TCR beta CDR3 regions from RNA transcripts. A set of HTBI primers served as the primers for a first-round RT-PCR of the TCR CDR3. From the multiplex PCR reads, TCRdb called clonotypes with MiXCR, one entry per CDR3 protein. The sample records about 700,000 distinct CDR3 sequences, 11% to 15% being singletons. The hyperthyroidism was newly diagnosed and had lasted under 2 months; the patients were aged 18 to 65.

The chain has TRBV28 and TRBJ1-1; possibly TRBD1 for D (6 bases). The receptor's source is a woman between 18 and 29 years old with Graves' hyperthyroidism. Sequences were obtained from blood. The DNA for the CDR3 is TGTGCCAGCACCCCCGGATGGGGGCCAAACACTGAAGCTTTCTTT. As protein: CASTPGWGPNTEAFF.